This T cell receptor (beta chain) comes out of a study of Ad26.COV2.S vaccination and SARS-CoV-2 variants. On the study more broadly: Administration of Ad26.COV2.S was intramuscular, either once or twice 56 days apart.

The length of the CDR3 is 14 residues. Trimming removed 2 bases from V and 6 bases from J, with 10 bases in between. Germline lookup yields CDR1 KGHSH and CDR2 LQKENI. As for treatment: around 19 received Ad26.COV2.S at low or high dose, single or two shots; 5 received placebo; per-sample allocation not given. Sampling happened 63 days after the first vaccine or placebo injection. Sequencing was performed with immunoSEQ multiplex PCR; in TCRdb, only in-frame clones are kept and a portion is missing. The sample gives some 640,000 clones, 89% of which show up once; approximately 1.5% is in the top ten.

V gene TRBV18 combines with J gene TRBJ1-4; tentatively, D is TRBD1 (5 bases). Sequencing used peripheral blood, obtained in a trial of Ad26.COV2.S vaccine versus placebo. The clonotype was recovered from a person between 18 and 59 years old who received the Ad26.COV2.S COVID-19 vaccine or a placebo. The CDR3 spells CASSPAPGHEKLFF. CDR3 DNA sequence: TGTGCCAGCTCACCAGCTCCGGGGCATGAAAAACTGTTTTTT. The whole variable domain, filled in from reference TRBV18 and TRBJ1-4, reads NAGVMQNPRHLVRRRGQEARLRCSPMKGHSHVYWYRQLPEEGLKFMVYLQKENIIDESGMPKERFSAEFPKEGPSILRIQQVVRGDSAAYFCASSPAPGHEKLFFGSGTQLSVL.